A single sample is the source of the 20 T cell receptor beta chains below, sequenced in a study of blood T cell repertoires in COVID-19 (TCRdb year 2020). Library construction relied on the immunoSEQ multiplex PCR assay. In its TCRdb copy, this immuneACCESS table keeps in-frame sequences only and misses some clones. Where compared with another copy, unresolved V genes explain less than half of these, and the others have no known cause. This sample holds over 200,000 clones; about four fifths were observed only once. The ten largest account for around 2% of the sample. Specimen: PBMCs or T cells enriched from blood (not recorded which). The receptors originated from a man in his fifties or sixties who had recovered from COVID-19.

The V gene is TRBV3-1 (or the pseudogene TRBV3-2), the J gene TRBJ1-2; no clear D. Trimming cost V 0 bases and J 6 bases, with 14 bases left between them. In germline, CDR1 is LGHDT, CDR2 YNNKEL (reference sequence). CDR3 length: 15 residues. As DNA, the CDR3 is TGTGCCAGCAGCCAAGAGCTAGGTAGGTTGGATGGCTACACCTTC. It yields the protein CASSQELGRLDGYTF.

This chain connects TRBV18 to TRBJ1-5, with D maybe TRBD1 (5 bases). Looked up from germline, CDR1 is KGHSH and CDR2 is LQKENI. The V and J ends lost 3 bases and 4 bases respectively, with 13 bases between them. CDR3 size: 15 residues. CDR3 bases: TGTGCCAGCTCACCTGGGCGACAGACAAATCAGCCCCAGCATTTT. As protein: CASSPGRQTNQPQHF.

A few counts support this clone. The chain carries TRBV5-1 and TRBJ1-1; 11 nucleotides match TRBD1. J was trimmed by 4 bases and V by 4 bases; bases with no gene match: 9. The V gene's germline CDR1 is SGHRS and CDR2 YFSETQ. The CDR3 spans 16 residues. As DNA, the CDR3 is TGCGCCAGCAGCCCCCGGACAGGGGGCAAGAGCACTGAAGCTTTCTTT. Its protein is CASSPRTGGKSTEAFF.

The gene calls are TRBV2 and TRBJ1-2, with TRBD1 matching over 10 bases. Germline V gene sequence: CDR1 SNHLY, CDR2 FYNNEI. V lost 7 bases to trimming and J lost 7 bases; unmatched junction nucleotides: 9. CDR3 length: 14 residues. Written as DNA, the CDR3 is TGTGCCAGCAAGACGACAGGGGGCGTCGTTGGCTACACCTTC. Translation gives CASKTTGGVVGYTF.

This clone was observed a few times. This chain uses TRBV10-3 with TRBJ2-1; 14 positions agree with TRBD2. V gave up 5 bases and J gave up 5 bases; unmatched junction bases: 5. CDR1 ENHRY and CDR2 SYGVKD come from the germline V gene. The CDR3 runs 16 residues. The CDR3 DNA is TGTGCCATCAGTAAGACTAGCGGGGGGGCAGACAATGAGCAGTTCTTC. It codes for CAISKTSGGADNEQFF.

The chain joins TRBV6-5 to TRBJ2-1, with D tentatively TRBD2 (6 bases). Germline V gene sequence: CDR1 MNHEY, CDR2 SVGAGI. V lost 5 bases, J lost 0 bases, and 11 bases lay in between. The CDR3 is 15 amino acids. The CDR3 protein is CASSRLVRSYNEQFF. DNA for the CDR3: TGTGCCAGCAGTCGACTAGTTCGCTCCTACAATGAGCAGTTCTTC.

For this clone: The junction shows a germline mismatch at one end, possibly a read error. This chain joins TRBV7-9 and TRBJ1-3; a possible D gene is TRBD1 (6 bases). This CDR3 region has 17 residues. CDR1 and CDR2 from the germline V gene are SEHNR and FQNEAQ (reference sequence). CDR3 protein: CASSSVLTGVTGNTIYF. The CDR3 DNA sequence: TGTGCCAGCAGCTCCGTTCTGACAGGAGTTACTGGAAACACTATATATTTT.

The chain carries TRBV18 and TRBJ2-3, with 7 nucleotides matching TRBD1. J lost 5 bases, V lost 3 bases, and 2 bases had no gene match. This CDR3 comprises 13 residues. CDR1 is KGHSH, CDR2 LQKENI, per germline. The CDR3 bases are TGTGCCAGCTCACCGAACAGGGGAGATACGCAGTATTTT. Amino acids: CASSPNRGDTQYF.

The V and J genes are TRBV27 and TRBJ2-7, with 7 bases lining up with TRBD1. The CDR3 contains 15 residues. CDR1 and CDR2 from the germline V gene are MNHEY and SMNVEV (reference sequence). The V segment lost 1 base and the J segment 4 bases; nucleotides outside the gene matches: 7. CDR3 nucleotide sequence: TGTGCCAGCAGTTTATTTCCAGGGGGAATTTACGAGCAGTACTTC. Translating gives CASSLFPGGIYEQYF.

The CDR3 DNA follows: TGTGCCAGCACCCCTTCAGGGACAGGGGGCCTCTATGGCTACACCTTC. Translation gives CASTPSGTGGLYGYTF. The chain has TRBV6-2 or TRBV6-3 and TRBJ1-2, with 12 bases fitting TRBD1. V was clipped by 7 bases and J by 4 bases; unmatched bases: 10. The germline gives CDR1 MNHEY, CDR2 SVGEGT. CDR3 length: 16 amino acids.

The sample holds one count of this clone. The rearrangement uses TRBV20-1 and TRBJ1-1; TRBD1 matches at 7 bases. The junction had 6 bases not matched to a gene; V was cut back by 3 bases and J by 8 bases. Germline V gene data show CDR1 as DFQATT and CDR2 as SNEGSKA (reference sequence). This CDR3 region has 12 residues. The CDR3 sequence is CSASPAGQEAFF. In DNA, the CDR3 is TGCAGTGCTAGTCCGGCGGGACAGGAAGCTTTCTTT.

The V gene is TRBV7-9, the J gene TRBJ2-1; the D gene is possibly TRBD2 (5 bases). This CDR3 comprises 19 residues. CDR1 is SEHNR, CDR2 FQNEAQ, per germline (reference sequence). Trimming removed 0 bases from V and 7 bases from J, with 25 bases in between. The CDR3 nucleotides read TGTGCCAGCAGCTTAGCTGGTTTTTATTTGGCTAGCCCTCGTAATGAGCAGTTCTTC. Residues: CASSLAGFYLASPRNEQFF. Complete variable domain (other parts from reference TRBV7-9 and TRBJ2-1): DTGVSQNPRHKITKRGQNVTFRCDPISEHNRLYWYRQTLGQGPEFLTYFQNEAQLEKSRLLSDRFSAERPKGSFSTLEIQRTEQGDSAMYLCASSLAGFYLASPRNEQFFGPGTRLTVL.

The V and J genes are TRBV19 and TRBJ2-2; 7 bases fit TRBD1. The junction had 1 base not matched to a gene; V was cut back by 6 bases and J by 0 bases. Germline loops: CDR1 LNHDA, CDR2 SQIVND (reference sequence). The CDR3 sequence is 14 residues long. CDR3 residues: CASRDRSNTGELFF. CDR3 in DNA: TGTGCCAGTAGGGACAGGTCGAACACCGGGGAGCTGTTTTTT.

V gene TRBV2 combines with J gene TRBJ1-6, with a weak D call TRBD1 (6 bases). Germline V gene sequence: CDR1 SNHLY, CDR2 FYNNEI. Trimming stripped 6 bases from V and 9 bases from J, with 15 bases between. The CDR3 has 14 residues. The CDR3 loop is CASSLQGPSSPLHF. The CDR3, as DNA: TGTGCCAGCAGCCTACAGGGACCGAGTTCACCCCTCCACTTT.

The V gene is TRBV2, the J gene TRBJ1-1; D may be TRBD1 (5 bases). Germline CDR1 is SNHLY and CDR2 is FYNNEI. The V and J ends lost 5 bases and 0 bases respectively, with 10 bases between them. The CDR3 loop spans 14 amino acids. The CDR3, as DNA: TGTGCCAGCAGTTTGACAGATATGAACACTGAAGCTTTCTTT. Encoded protein: CASSLTDMNTEAFF.

V and J are TRBV10-3 and TRBJ2-1, with TRBD2 identical over 11 bases. The V gene end was trimmed by 6 bases and the J gene end by 7 bases; junction bases not matched to a gene: 5. The CDR3 loop spans 14 amino acids. Germline V gives CDR1 ENHRY, CDR2 SYGVKD. DNA for the CDR3: TGTGCCATCAGGATGGGACTAGCGGTAAATGAGCAGTTCTTC. Translation gives CAIRMGLAVNEQFF.

The chain employs TRBV10-1 and TRBJ2-7; 8 bases match TRBD1. In germline, CDR1 is WNHNN, CDR2 SYGVQD (reference sequence). The CDR3 extends over 12 amino acids. Trimming at V came to 6 bases and at J to 4 bases, leaving 2 bases not matched to a gene. In nucleotides, the CDR3 is TGCGCCAGCAGCACAGGGGGTTACGAGCAGTACTTC. Translating it yields CASSTGGYEQYF.

Only one count was recorded for this clone. CDR3 in DNA: TGTGCCATCAGCCCCGGGACAAGCACAGATACGCAGTATTTT. Protein sequence: CAISPGTSTDTQYF. This rearrangement joins TRBV10-3 to TRBJ2-3; the D gene is possibly TRBD1 (6 bases). Germline V gene sequence: CDR1 ENHRY, CDR2 SYGVKD. The CDR3 sequence is 14 residues long. The V gene lost 6 bases and the J gene lost 0 bases, with 10 bases spanning the gap.

The V and J genes are TRBV4-2 and TRBJ1-4; maybe TRBD1 (5 bases). Germline V gene data show CDR1 as LGHNA and CDR2 as YNFKEQ. CDR3 length: 14 amino acids. V was pared by 3 bases and J by 3 bases, with 8 bases between. The CDR3 reads CASSHGGANEKLFF. CDR3 in DNA: TGTGCCAGCAGCCACGGGGGGGCTAATGAAAAACTGTTTTTT.

This clone was detected once. The genes are TRBV3-1 (or the pseudogene TRBV3-2) and TRBJ2-3; 9 nucleotides agree with TRBD2. J gave up 1 base and V 4 bases, and 12 bases lay outside the gene matches. CDR1 is LGHDT, CDR2 YNNKEL, per germline (reference sequence). This CDR3 spans 18 amino acids. CDR3 residues: CASSPTGVAGARTDTQYF. CDR3 coding DNA: TGTGCCAGCAGCCCAACCGGGGTAGCGGGGGCCCGCACAGATACGCAGTATTTT.